These 9 T cell receptor beta chains came from one sample sequenced in a study of cytomegalovirus exposure and HLA in healthy donors. The study ran its PCR with 60 Vbeta and 13 Jbeta primers. Repertoires were generated with immunoSEQ multiplex PCR, while TCRdb's copy carries only in-frame clones and drops some. The repertoire holds 250,000 to 350,000 clones, roughly 80% seen once, with about 0.3% in the top ten. Sequencing input: PBMCs. The receptors here all came from a girl aged 2-10 years in good health and CMV-seronegative.

The rearrangement joins TRBV19 to TRBJ2-7, with 7 positions matching TRBD1. The CDR3 covers 15 residues. Germline loops: CDR1 LNHDA, CDR2 SQIVND (reference sequence). The J segment lost 0 bases and the V segment lost 2 bases, leaving 4 bases of the junction unmatched. This chain's CDR3 is CASSIRQGFSYEQYF. The CDR3 coding sequence is TGTGCCAGTAGTATAAGACAGGGATTCTCCTACGAGCAGTACTTC.

The rearrangement uses TRBV29-1 and TRBJ1-1, with TRBD1 matching 10 bases. The CDR3 runs to 17 residues. After removal of 4 bases from V and 8 bases from J, the junction contained 19 bases not matched to a gene. Looked up from germline, CDR1 is SQVTM and CDR2 is ANQGSEA. The chain's CDR3 is CSVVSPRQGAILFEAFF. In DNA form, the CDR3 reads TGCAGCGTTGTATCTCCGAGACAGGGGGCGATACTGTTCGAAGCTTTCTTT.

The rearrangement links TRBV7-9 to TRBJ2-2, with D perhaps matching TRBD1 (6 bases). Per germline, CDR1 SEHNR and CDR2 FQNEAQ (reference sequence). Trimming took off 0 bases at V and 7 bases at J, with 12 bases between the two ends. CDR3 length: 15 amino acids. The DNA for the CDR3 is TGTGCCAGCAGCTTAGCTCCAGGGGCGAACGGGGAGCTGTTTTTT. As protein: CASSLAPGANGELFF.

The rearrangement joins TRBV2 to TRBJ2-3, with D perhaps TRBD1 (6 bases). Germline V gene data show CDR1 as SNHLY and CDR2 as FYNNEI. The CDR3 sequence is 15 residues long. Between the trimmed V and J ends, which lost 8 bases and 0 bases, there was a span of 15 bases. CDR3 in amino acids: CASGPDSSSTDTQYF. The CDR3 DNA is TGTGCCAGCGGGCCGGACAGCTCTAGCACAGATACGCAGTATTTT. Full variable domain (missing parts from reference TRBV2 and TRBJ2-3): EPEVTQTPSHQVTQMGQEVILRCVPISNHLYFYWYRQILGQKVEFLVSFYNNEISEKSEIFDDQFSVERPDGSNFTLKIRSTKLEDSAMYFCASGPDSSSTDTQYFGPGTRLTVL.

The J gene is TRBJ2-5, the V gene TRBV4-2, with 9 bases aligning to TRBD2. Germline CDR1 reads LGHNA; CDR2 reads YNFKEQ. The ends lost 0 bases at V and 0 bases at J; junction bases unmatched: 8. The CDR3 contains 18 residues. CDR3 DNA: TGTGCCAGCAGCCAAGAAGTAGCGGGGGCCGGGTACCAAGAGACCCAGTACTTC. It codes for CASSQEVAGAGYQETQYF.

This chain's CDR3 is CAWSGWTENQPQHF. CDR3 sequence (DNA): TGTGCCTGGAGTGGGTGGACAGAGAATCAGCCCCAGCATTTT. This chain uses TRBV30 with TRBJ1-5; possibly TRBD1 for D (6 bases). V lost 1 base and J 4 bases, leaving 11 bases between the germline ends. The V gene's germline CDR1 is GTSNPN and CDR2 SVGIG (reference sequence). The CDR3 contains 14 residues. Using reference TRBV30 and TRBJ1-5 for the parts outside the CDR3, the full variable domain is SQTIHQWPATLVQPVGSPLSLECTVEGTSNPNLYWYRQAAGRGLQLLFYSVGIGQISSEVPQNLSASRPQDRQFILSSKKLLLSDSGFYLCAWSGWTENQPQHFGDGTRLSIL.

This clone has a handful of counts. The rearrangement uses TRBV18 and TRBJ2-7; the match to TRBD1 covers 8 bases. Germline CDR1 is KGHSH and CDR2 is LQKENI. Trimming cost V 3 bases and J 6 bases; bases outside gene matches: 10. The CDR3 sequence is 15 residues long. CDR3 DNA sequence: TGTGCCAGCTCACCCCCAAGGACAGGGCTGGGCGAGCAGTACTTC. Its protein product is CASSPPRTGLGEQYF.

This rearrangement joins TRBV5-8 to TRBJ1-1; 9 bases map to TRBD1. The ends lost 5 bases at V and 2 bases at J; junction bases unmatched: 4. CDR1 is SGHTS, CDR2 YDEGEE, per germline. There are 14 residues in the CDR3. CDR3 in DNA: TGTGCCAGCAGACCGGGACAGGGAAACACTGAAGCTTTCTTT. Translated, it gives CASRPGQGNTEAFF.

The chain links TRBV28 to TRBJ2-5; a possible D gene is TRBD2 (6 bases). The DNA matches TRBJ2-7 better at its end, which makes the J call doubtful. Germline V CDR1 and CDR2: MDHEN, SYDVKM. The CDR3 has 16 residues. The CDR3 sequence is CASSSSGTSNPYEQYF. CDR3 sequence (DNA): TGTGCCAGCAGTTCTTCCGGGACTTCAAACCCCTACGAGCAGTACTTC.